This T cell receptor beta chain was found in a study of neurological immune-mediated disorders (dated 2019 in TCRdb). Looking at the study overall: Peripheral blood TCR-beta repertoires from patients with HTLV-I-associated myelopathy (HAM/TSP), patients with multiple sclerosis, and healthy controls were compared in the study using UMI-based sequencing. Longitudinal HAM/TSP and healthy donors were sampled at 3 time-points each (about 3-40 month intervals). The 106 TCR-beta libraries covered PBMC samples along with longitudinal samples, technical triplicates, and paired sorted CD4+ and CD8+ T-cell subsets. The cohort included about 66 subjects: approximately 14 with HAM/TSP, about 35 with multiple sclerosis, and approximately 20 healthy controls.

Summary of the overall study and its limitations: The highest TCR clonal expansion was observed in HAM/TSP patients, whereas the lowest was observed in MS patients, even when compared with healthy controls. No identical CDR3 amino acid sequences were found to be shared among expanded clones across subjects, suggesting that TCR-beta repertoires were private in all groups.

cDNA was synthesized by template-switch 5'RACE using a primer with a 10-nucleotide random unique molecular identifier that tagged each TCR transcript. Over 160 million TCR-beta sequences, covering 15-18 subjects, were produced in each sequencing run. Total RNA was extracted with the RNeasy kit. Using the KAPA Real-time Library Amplification kit, TCR-beta VDJ regions were amplified with primers for the TCR constant region and the 5'RACE anchor. A first PCR added sample indexes and Illumina adaptors, and a second PCR then raised library yield. After Ampure bead purification, the TCR product of roughly 650 bp was size-selected on a 2% E-gel SizeSelection system. Before pooling, library quality was assessed on a Bioanalyzer, concentration was determined with Qubit, and library quantification was performed with the Kapa Library Quantification kit. An Illumina HiSeq 2500 was used to sequence the libraries paired-end at 2 x 150 bp. To increase sequence diversity, roughly 25-31% phiX was spiked into each library pool. Per the authors' processing: The UMI-based MiGEC pipeline processed quality-filtered reads and removed over 75% of raw TCR sequences during error correction. IMGT germline references were used for aligning VDJ genes, and each clonotype was defined as a unique CDR3 amino acid sequence together with its V-J genes. Clonal expansion, Shannon diversity and CDR3 relatedness were evaluated with VDJtools (CalcPairwiseDistances, ClusterSamples), while phylogenetic trees were built in CLCbio workbench. Clones with at least 8 unique UMIs were defined as expanded, with this threshold being based on coefficient-of-variation modelling across technical triplicates. The raw public reads went through TCRdb reprocessing: fastp at Q25, MiXCR clone calling, in-frame beta chains kept. One record per CDR3 amino acid sequence lists the most common genes and DNA. These V and J calls rely on TCRdb rather than the paper's analysis. For this sample there are some 54,000 distinct CDR3 sequences; around 10% appear just once. 6.6% of the sample belongs to the ten largest clones.

V is cut by 2 bases and J by 2 bases, and the space between the germline ends is 8 bases. The germline V gene gives CDR1 as SGHRS and CDR2 as YFSETQ. Reading from cysteine to phenylalanine, the CDR3 counts 13 amino acids. The DNA shown is the 39-base CDR3, in frame from base 1. Per the publication, the time point label means: longitudinal time-point 1 (baseline). Libraries from unsorted PBMCs were made from 2 million PBMCs kept in RNAlater at -80 degrees C until RNA extraction. Peripheral blood was subjected to Ficoll-Hypaque density gradient centrifugation to isolate PBMCs, which were then cryopreserved in liquid nitrogen. This clonotype showed up many times. Its antigen remains undetermined. Base-call qualities are not available, and no considerably larger clone is one nucleotide away.

The sequence is built from TRBV5-1 and TRBJ2-7; a weak D assignment points to TRBD1 (5 bases agree). The TCR originated in a male donor with HTLV-1-associated myelopathy (HAM/TSP). Sequencing used PBMCs. The CDR3 corresponds to CASSLTRAYEQYF. Read as DNA, the sequence is TGCGCCAGCAGCTTAACCAGGGCCTACGAGCAGTACTTC.